Listed below are T cell receptor beta chains from one sample, sequenced in a study of shared clonotypes between healthy human individuals. Measured with immunoSEQ multiplex PCR; TCRdb has only the in-frame clones, and not every one. The table records more than 2 million clones, about 94% of them present only once. The specimen sequenced was naive CD8+ T cells from PBMCs. These receptors were collected from a man in his late teens or twenties in good health. Some clones in this sample may be carry-over from other donors' samples. Both conserved end residues are part of each CDR3. The D gene is left open where the match is weak. The listing skips clone size in some rows; elsewhere it reads once, few, many or a size class.

CDR3 protein | CDR3 DNA | J gene | V gene | clone size | D gene
CATSRVRTNYNEQFF | TGTGCCACCAGCAGAGTCAGGACTAACTACAATGAGCAGTTCTTC | TRBJ2-1 | TRBV15 | - | -
CASSLVPRGSTDTQYF | TGTGCCAGCAGCTTGGTCCCCAGGGGGAGCACAGATACGCAGTATTTT | TRBJ2-3 | TRBV5-4 | - | TRBD1
CAMREQYF | TGTGCCATGCGAGAGCAGTACTTC | TRBJ2-7 | TRBV11-3 | - | -
CASSLFGTGGYEQYF | TGTGCCAGCAGCTTGTTCGGGACAGGGGGCTACGAGCAGTACTTC | TRBJ2-7 | TRBV5-8 | - | TRBD1
CASRGSGRNYEQYF | TGTGCCAGCAGGGGGTCGGGCAGGAACTACGAGCAGTACTTC | TRBJ2-7 | TRBV9 | - | -
CATSRETDAAYEQYF | TGTGCCACCAGCAGAGAGACGGACGCCGCCTACGAGCAGTACTTC | TRBJ2-7 | TRBV15 | - | -
CASSEERDYEQYF | TGTGCCAGCAGCGAGGAGCGGGACTACGAGCAGTACTTC | TRBJ2-7 | TRBV7-9 | once | TRBD2
CASCPSPSSYNEQFF | TGTGCCAGCTGTCCTAGCCCGAGCTCCTACAATGAGCAGTTCTTC | TRBJ2-1 | TRBV6-5 | - | -
CASSPKQGARNEQFF | TGTGCCAGCTCACCGAAGCAGGGGGCGAGGAATGAGCAGTTCTTC | TRBJ2-1 | TRBV18 | once | TRBD1
CASSGGPYEQYF | TGTGCCAGCAGCGGAGGTCCGTACGAGCAGTACTTC | TRBJ2-7 | TRBV5-4 | - | -
CASITRQGSSYNEQFF | TGTGCCAGCATCACCAGACAGGGGAGCTCCTACAATGAGCAGTTCTTC | TRBJ2-1 | TRBV7-9 | - | TRBD1
CASSVGDRPNEQFF | TGTGCCAGCAGCGTAGGGGACCGGCCCAATGAGCAGTTCTTC | TRBJ2-1 | TRBV9 | - | -
CASSLWGTGSADTQYF | TGTGCCAGCAGCTTATGGGGGACAGGGAGTGCAGATACGCAGTATTTT | TRBJ2-3 | TRBV7-3 | - | TRBD1
CASSPWHGETQYF | TGTGCCAGCAGCCCATGGCATGGGGAGACCCAGTACTTC | TRBJ2-5 | TRBV9 | once | -
CASSHRNPTLFFNYGYTF | TGTGCCAGCAGCCATCGGAACCCCACCCTCTTCTTTAACTATGGCTACACCTTC | TRBJ1-2 | TRBV7-8 | once | -
CASSWTGGAYEQYF | TGTGCCAGCAGTTGGACGGGAGGGGCCTACGAGCAGTACTTC | TRBJ2-7 | TRBV2 | - | TRBD2
CSGVYGGAQHF | TGCAGCGGCGTGTACGGGGGGGCCCAGCATTTT | TRBJ1-5 | TRBV29-1 | - | -
CASMPGTGELFF | TGTGCCAGCATGCCTGGCACCGGGGAGCTGTTTTTT | TRBJ2-2 | TRBV6-1 | - | -
CATSRGPPGDTQYF | TGTGCCACCAGCAGAGGCCCACCCGGGGATACGCAGTATTTT | TRBJ2-3 | TRBV15 | - | -
CASSVAAGTYEQYF | TGTGCCAGCAGCGTAGCTGCAGGAACCTACGAGCAGTACTTC | TRBJ2-7 | TRBV9 | - | -
CASSHRGHEQYF | TGTGCCAGCAGTCACAGGGGGCACGAGCAGTACTTC | TRBJ2-7 | TRBV6-5 | - | TRBD1
CASSLGSRDLNYGYTF | TGTGCCAGCAGCCTAGGGTCCAGGGACCTTAACTATGGCTACACCTTC | TRBJ1-2 | TRBV9 | - | -